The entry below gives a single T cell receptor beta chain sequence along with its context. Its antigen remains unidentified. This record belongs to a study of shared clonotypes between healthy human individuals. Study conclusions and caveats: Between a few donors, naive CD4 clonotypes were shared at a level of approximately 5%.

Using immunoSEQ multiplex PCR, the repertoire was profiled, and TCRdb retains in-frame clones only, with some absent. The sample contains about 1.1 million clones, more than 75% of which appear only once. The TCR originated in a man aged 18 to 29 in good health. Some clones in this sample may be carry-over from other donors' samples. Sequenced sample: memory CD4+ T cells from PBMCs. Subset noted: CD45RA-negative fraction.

The DNA for the CDR3 is TGTGCCAGTAGTATTTCTCGAGGGGGCCGGTCCGGGGAGCTGTTTTTT. Translation gives CASSISRGGRSGELFF. The chain couples TRBV19 to TRBJ2-2; TRBD1 agrees at 7 bases. J was trimmed by 6 bases and V by 3 bases; bases with no gene match: 10. The CDR3 spans 16 residues. CDR1 LNHDA and CDR2 SQIVND come from the germline V gene (reference sequence).